Following are 13 T cell receptor beta chains from one sample sequenced in a study of cytomegalovirus exposure and HLA in healthy donors. Both 60 Vbeta primers and 13 Jbeta primers went into the PCR. TCRdb keeps only in-frame clones here, not all; method: immunoSEQ multiplex PCR. Seen here are 150,000 to 200,000 clones, around 86% observed once, and the top ten hold about 2.5%. Input material: PBMCs. The receptors come from a male donor in good health and CMV-seronegative.

CDR3 region: CASSSDIWSNTGELFF. In DNA form, the CDR3 reads TGTGCCAGCAGCTCTGACATATGGTCGAACACCGGGGAGCTGTTTTTT. The chain uses TRBV11-2 and TRBJ2-2; no reliable D call. Per germline, CDR1 SGHAT and CDR2 FQNNGV. The CDR3 extends over 16 amino acids. Deletions cut 4 bases from V and 0 bases from J, with 12 bases between. Combining the CDR3 with reference TRBV11-2 and TRBJ2-2 gives the whole variable domain EAGVAQSPRYKIIEKRQSVAFWCNPISGHATLYWYQQILGQGPKLLIQFQNNGVVDDSQLPKDRFSAERLKGVDSTLKIQPAKLEDSAVYLCASSSDIWSNTGELFFGEGSRLTVL.

The rearrangement joins TRBV10-3 to TRBJ2-5; 8 bases fit TRBD1. The J call may be mistaken, given a closer DNA end match to TRBJ2-7. The length of the CDR3 is 13 residues. Germline loops: CDR1 ENHRY, CDR2 SYGVKD. CDR3: CAIRRTGSYEQYF. The CDR3 nucleotides read TGTGCCATCAGGCGGACAGGGTCCTACGAGCAGTACTTC.

The chain combines TRBV6-5 with TRBJ1-2; 7 bases line up with TRBD1. The germline V gene encodes CDR1 MNHEY and CDR2 SVGAGI. The CDR3 sequence is 12 residues long. V lost 6 bases and J lost 5; bases outside the gene matches: 3. The CDR3 here is CASRRTGYGYTF. CDR3 in DNA: TGTGCCAGCAGGAGGACAGGTTATGGCTACACCTTC.

The chain employs TRBV7-2 and TRBJ1-6; D gene ambiguous. Germline-derived CDR1 and CDR2 are SGHTA and FQGNSA. V lost 1 base and J 9 bases, leaving 13 bases between the germline ends. The CDR3 contains 15 residues. The CDR3 protein is CASSLVAGLISPLHF. The DNA for the CDR3 is TGTGCCAGCAGCTTAGTGGCAGGCCTCATTTCACCCCTCCACTTT.

V gene TRBV4-1 combines with J gene TRBJ1-2; TRBD1 is a possible D gene (5 bases). The CDR3 runs to 15 residues. Per germline, CDR1 MGHRA and CDR2 YSYEKL. The V end was cut by 1 base, the J end by 5 bases, with 14 bases between. The CDR3 DNA reads TGCGCCAGCAGCCAAGTAGGGGATCAGCCTTATGGCTACACCTTC. It specifies CASSQVGDQPYGYTF.

This clone was seen once. This sequence joins TRBV9 and TRBJ1-2; the match to TRBD1 covers 7 bases. The trim removed 0 bases at V and 7 bases at J, leaving 9 bases unmatched. The CDR3 length is 15 residues. CDR1 is SGDLS and CDR2 is YYNGEE in the germline V gene. The CDR3 protein is CASSVGGGGVGGYTF. CDR3 coding DNA: TGTGCCAGCAGCGTAGGAGGAGGGGGCGTCGGTGGCTACACCTTC.

The chain has TRBV7-7 and TRBJ2-5; D is unclear. The CDR3 runs to 12 residues. CDR1 is SSHAT, CDR2 FNYEAQ, per germline (reference sequence). The V end lost 6 bases, the J end lost 4 bases, and 9 bases lay between the germline ends. CDR3 nucleotides: TGTGCCAGCAGTAGACTGGGAGAGACCCAGTACTTC. Protein product: CASSRLGETQYF.

The chain combines TRBV18 with TRBJ2-1, with 7 positions matching TRBD2. Trimming removed 3 bases from V and 4 bases from J; junction bases left unmatched: 9. This CDR3 is built from 16 residues. The germline gives CDR1 KGHSH, CDR2 LQKENI. CDR3 in DNA: TGTGCCAGCTCACCCCTGAGCACGGGGGGTTACAATGAGCAGTTCTTC. As protein: CASSPLSTGGYNEQFF.

This chain links TRBV6-1 with TRBJ1-1; TRBD1 is a possible D gene (5 bases). V lost 7 bases and J 2 bases, leaving 14 bases between the germline ends. The CDR3 length is 14 residues. From germline, CDR1 is MNHNS and CDR2 SASEGT. The CDR3 loop reads CASISGASNTEAFF. CDR3 DNA: TGTGCCAGCATTAGTGGGGCTTCCAACACTGAAGCTTTCTTT.

V and J are TRBV4-1 and TRBJ2-3; TRBD2 agrees at 7 bases. Germline loops: CDR1 MGHRA, CDR2 YSYEKL. The CDR3 totals 17 residues. V trimming: 0 bases; J trimming: 2 bases; junction bases outside the gene matches: 8. The CDR3 loop reads CASSQDRASGHTDTQYF. CDR3 DNA sequence: TGCGCCAGCAGCCAAGATCGCGCTAGCGGACACACAGATACGCAGTATTTT.

The rearrangement uses TRBV5-1 and TRBJ1-5, with 7 bases fitting TRBD1. The germline V gene encodes CDR1 SGHRS and CDR2 YFSETQ. Unmatched junction bases numbered 2, after V lost 5 bases and J lost 0 bases. The CDR3 totals 14 residues. The DNA for the CDR3 is TGCGCCAGCAGTCGGGACAGTAGCAATCAGCCCCAGCATTTT. Protein sequence: CASSRDSSNQPQHF.

The chain links TRBV15 to TRBJ1-5; D is undetermined. Trimming took 5 bases from V and 3 from J, leaving 14 bases between them. Germline V gene data show CDR1 as LNHNV and CDR2 as YYDKDF (reference sequence). The CDR3 length is 15 residues. Here the CDR3 DNA reads TGTGCCACCAGCCCCCCGGGAGCGTTCAATCAGCCCCAGCATTTT. It codes for CATSPPGAFNQPQHF.

The chain links TRBV7-9 to TRBJ2-5; TRBD1 matches at 8 bases. Trimming took 8 bases from V and 3 from J; bases not matched to a gene: 5. CDR1 is SEHNR, CDR2 FQNEAQ, per germline (reference sequence). This CDR3 is 13 amino acids long. Here the CDR3 reads CASGTGQEETQYF. CDR3 sequence (DNA): TGTGCCAGCGGGACAGGTCAGGAAGAGACCCAGTACTTC.